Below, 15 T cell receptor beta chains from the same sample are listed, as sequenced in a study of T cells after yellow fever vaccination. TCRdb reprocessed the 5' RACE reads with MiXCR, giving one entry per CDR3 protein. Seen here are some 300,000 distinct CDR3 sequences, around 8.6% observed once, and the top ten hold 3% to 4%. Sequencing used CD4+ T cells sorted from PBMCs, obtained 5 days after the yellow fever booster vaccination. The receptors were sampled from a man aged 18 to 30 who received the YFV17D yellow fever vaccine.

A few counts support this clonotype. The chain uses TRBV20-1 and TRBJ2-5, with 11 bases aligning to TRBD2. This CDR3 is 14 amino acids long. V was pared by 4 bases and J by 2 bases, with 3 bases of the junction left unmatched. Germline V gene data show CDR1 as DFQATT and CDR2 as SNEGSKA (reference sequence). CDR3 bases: TGCAGTGCTACACTAGCGGGGGAGCAAGAGACCCAGTACTTC. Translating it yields CSATLAGEQETQYF.

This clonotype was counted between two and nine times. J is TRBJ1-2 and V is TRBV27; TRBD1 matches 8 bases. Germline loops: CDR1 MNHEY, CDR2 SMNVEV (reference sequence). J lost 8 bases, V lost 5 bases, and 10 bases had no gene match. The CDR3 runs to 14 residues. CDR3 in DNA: TGTGCCAGCAGTAAGGGCGGGACAGGTGCCGGCTACACCTTC. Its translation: CASSKGGTGAGYTF.

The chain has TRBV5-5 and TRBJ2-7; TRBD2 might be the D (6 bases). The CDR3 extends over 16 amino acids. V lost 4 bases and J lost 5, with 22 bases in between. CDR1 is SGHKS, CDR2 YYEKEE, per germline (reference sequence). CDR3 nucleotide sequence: TGTGCCAGCAGCGCGGGGCTCCTCCCAGGGATCCACGAGCAGTACGTC. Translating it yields CASSAGLLPGIHEQYV.

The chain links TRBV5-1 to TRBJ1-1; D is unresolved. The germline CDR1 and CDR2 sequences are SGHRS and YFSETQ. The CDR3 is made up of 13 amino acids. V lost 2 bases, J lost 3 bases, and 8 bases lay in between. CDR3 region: CASSFRMDTEAFF. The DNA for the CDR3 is TGCGCCAGCAGCTTTCGGATGGACACTGAAGCTTTCTTT.

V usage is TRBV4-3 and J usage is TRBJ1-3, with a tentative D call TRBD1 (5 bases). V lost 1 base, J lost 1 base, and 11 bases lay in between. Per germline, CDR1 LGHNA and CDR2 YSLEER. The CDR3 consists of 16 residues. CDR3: CASSQGAGISGNTIYF. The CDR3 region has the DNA TGCGCCAGCAGCCAAGGGGCAGGGATATCTGGAAACACCATATATTTT.

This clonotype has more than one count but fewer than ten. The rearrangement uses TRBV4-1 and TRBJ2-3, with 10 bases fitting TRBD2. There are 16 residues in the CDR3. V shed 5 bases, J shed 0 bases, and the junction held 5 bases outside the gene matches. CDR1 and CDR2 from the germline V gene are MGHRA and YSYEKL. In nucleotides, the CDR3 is TGCGCCAGCAGCGATAGACTAGCGGGCAGCACAGATACGCAGTATTTT. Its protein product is CASSDRLAGSTDTQYF.

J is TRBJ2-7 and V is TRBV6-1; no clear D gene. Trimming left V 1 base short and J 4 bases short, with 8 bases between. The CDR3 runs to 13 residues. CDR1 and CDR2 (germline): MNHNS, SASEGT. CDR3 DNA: TGTGCCAGCAGTGAAGGAGGAGCGTACGAGCAGTACGTC. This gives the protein CASSEGGAYEQYV.

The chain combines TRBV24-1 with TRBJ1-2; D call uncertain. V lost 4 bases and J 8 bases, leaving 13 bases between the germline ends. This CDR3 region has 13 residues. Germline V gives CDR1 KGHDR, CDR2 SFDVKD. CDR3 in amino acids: CATSDGGTWGYTF. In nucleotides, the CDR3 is TGTGCCACCAGTGACGGCGGAACCTGGGGCTACACCTTC.

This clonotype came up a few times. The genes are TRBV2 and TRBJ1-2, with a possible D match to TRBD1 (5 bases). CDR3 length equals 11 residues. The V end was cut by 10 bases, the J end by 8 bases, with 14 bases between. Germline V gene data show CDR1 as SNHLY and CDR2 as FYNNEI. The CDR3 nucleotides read TGTGCCACCCAGGGAGTATTCGGCTACACCTTC. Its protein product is CATQGVFGYTF.

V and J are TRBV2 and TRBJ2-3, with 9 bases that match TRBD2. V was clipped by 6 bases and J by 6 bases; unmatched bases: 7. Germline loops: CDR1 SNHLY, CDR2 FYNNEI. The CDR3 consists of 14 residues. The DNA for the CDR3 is TGTGCCAGCAGGGGGGGACTAGCATCGGATACGCAGTATTTT. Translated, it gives CASRGGLASDTQYF. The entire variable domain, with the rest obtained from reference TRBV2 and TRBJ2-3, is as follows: EPEVTQTPSHQVTQMGQEVILRCVPISNHLYFYWYRQILGQKVEFLVSFYNNEISEKSEIFDDQFSVERPDGSNFTLKIRSTKLEDSAMYFCASRGGLASDTQYFGPGTRLTVL.

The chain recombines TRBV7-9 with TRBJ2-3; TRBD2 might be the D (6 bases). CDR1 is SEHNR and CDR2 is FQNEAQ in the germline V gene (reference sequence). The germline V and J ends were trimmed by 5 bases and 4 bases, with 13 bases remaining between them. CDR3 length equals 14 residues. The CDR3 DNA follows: TGTGCCAGCAGCCGGGCGCGGGGTGCAGATACGCAGTATTTT. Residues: CASSRARGADTQYF.

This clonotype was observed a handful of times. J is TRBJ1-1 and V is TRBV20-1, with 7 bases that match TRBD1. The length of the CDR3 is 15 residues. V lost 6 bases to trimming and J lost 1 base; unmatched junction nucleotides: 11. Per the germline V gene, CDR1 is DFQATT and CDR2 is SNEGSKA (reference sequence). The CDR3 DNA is TGCAGTGCCAAAGGTCCCGGGACAGCGAACACTGAAGCTTTCTTT. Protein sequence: CSAKGPGTANTEAFF.

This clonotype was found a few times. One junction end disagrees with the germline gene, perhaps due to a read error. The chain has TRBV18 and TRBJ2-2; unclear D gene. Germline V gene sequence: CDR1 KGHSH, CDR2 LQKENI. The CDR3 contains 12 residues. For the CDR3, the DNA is TGTGCCAGCTCACCGAAGACCGGGGAGCTGTTTTTT. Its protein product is CASSPKTGELFF.

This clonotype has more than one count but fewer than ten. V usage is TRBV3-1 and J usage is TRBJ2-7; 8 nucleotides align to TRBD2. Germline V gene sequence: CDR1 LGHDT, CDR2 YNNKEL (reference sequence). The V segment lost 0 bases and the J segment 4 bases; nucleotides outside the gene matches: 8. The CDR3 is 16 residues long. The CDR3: CASSQDLERGIYEQYF. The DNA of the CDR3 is TGTGCCAGCAGCCAAGATTTAGAGCGGGGGATTTACGAGCAGTACTTC.

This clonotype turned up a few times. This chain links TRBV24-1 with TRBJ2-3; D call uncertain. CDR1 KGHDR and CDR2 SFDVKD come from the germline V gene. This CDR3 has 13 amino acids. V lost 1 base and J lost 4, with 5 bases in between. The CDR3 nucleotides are TGTGCCACCAGTGATTTCTCAGCAGATACGCAGTATTTT. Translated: CATSDFSADTQYF.